The 22 T cell receptor beta chains given below trace back to one sample, sequenced in a study of identical twins. Using its own MiXCR run on the 5' RACE reads, TCRdb lists one record per CDR3 protein. The data show some 730,000 distinct CDR3 sequences, about 20% seen once. These same data were also listed under a study on T cells expressing NK-cell markers.

The sequenced material came from PBMCs. The source of these receptors is a woman aged 18-35 years in good health.

This chain joins TRBV7-6 and TRBJ2-7, with 8 bases fitting TRBD1. The CDR3 runs 15 residues. V gave up 5 bases and J gave up 5 bases; unmatched junction bases: 11. Germline assignment: CDR1 SGHVS and CDR2 FNYEAQ. The CDR3 nucleotides read TGTGCCAGCAGCCAAAACCCGGACAGGGCAGACGAGCAGTACTTC. Encoded protein: CASSQNPDRADEQYF. Based on the CDR3 plus reference TRBV7-6 and TRBJ2-7, the full variable domain is GAGVSQSPRYKVTKRGQDVALRCDPISGHVSLYWYRQALGQGPEFLTYFNYEAQQDKSGLPNDRFSAERPEGSISTLTIQRTEQRDSAMYRCASSQNPDRADEQYFGPGTRLTVT.

For the CDR3, the DNA is TGTGCCAGCAGTGAAGAGCGGGAGGGCTACGAGCAGTACTTC. This translates into CASSEEREGYEQYF. The V call is TRBV27, the J call TRBJ2-7, with 10 bases aligning to TRBD2. V was clipped by 5 bases and J by 3 bases; unmatched bases: 4. The germline gives CDR1 MNHEY, CDR2 SMNVEV (reference sequence). This CDR3 has 14 residues.

This clonotype was detected only a few times. The rearrangement uses TRBV29-1 and TRBJ1-1; the D gene is possibly TRBD1 (5 bases). The CDR3 consists of 10 residues. Trimming took off 8 bases at V and 7 bases at J, with 11 bases between the two ends. Germline assignment: CDR1 SQVTM and CDR2 ANQGSEA. The CDR3 nucleotides are TGCAGCACTGGGACGATTGAAGCTTTCTTT. Translated, it gives CSTGTIEAFF.

The chain combines TRBV7-9 with TRBJ1-2; unclear D gene. The V gene's germline CDR1 is SEHNR and CDR2 FQNEAQ (reference sequence). V was cut by 5 bases and J by 3 bases, with 13 bases left in between. This CDR3 comprises 14 residues. The CDR3 reads CASSLSQEYYGYTF. Written as DNA, the CDR3 is TGTGCCAGCAGCCTATCCCAGGAGTACTATGGCTACACCTTC.

The table lists this clonotype with a few counts. The rearrangement joins TRBV5-1 to TRBJ2-7; D possibly corresponds to TRBD2 (6 bases). The CDR3 sequence is 16 residues long. The germline V gene encodes CDR1 SGHRS and CDR2 YFSETQ. The V and J ends lost 0 bases and 7 bases respectively, with 20 bases between them. The DNA for the CDR3 is TGCGCCAGCAGCTTGGGACGGGGGACCTTTGATACAGAGCAGTACTTC. Protein: CASSLGRGTFDTEQYF.

Here the CDR3 DNA reads TGCAGTGCTGTGAGGACTAGCGGACACAATGAGCAGTTCTTC. This sequence encodes CSAVRTSGHNEQFF. The V gene is TRBV20-1, the J gene TRBJ2-1, with 10 bases fitting TRBD2. Trimming cost V 5 bases and J 5 bases; bases outside gene matches: 6. This CDR3 spans 14 amino acids. Germline values: CDR1 DFQATT, CDR2 SNEGSKA (reference sequence).

Ten or more counts support this clonotype. V usage is TRBV6-5 and J usage is TRBJ2-7; TRBD1 matches at 9 bases. The CDR3 runs 18 residues. Trimming removed 4 bases from V and 1 base from J; junction bases left unmatched: 14. Germline V lookup: CDR1 MNHEY, CDR2 SVGAGI. The CDR3 region has the DNA TGTGCCAGCAGTTCTTCAATCACCGGGACAGGGCGTTCCTACGAGCAGTACTTC. Protein: CASSSSITGTGRSYEQYF.

This clonotype has just a few counts. V and J are TRBV7-6 and TRBJ1-4, with D maybe TRBD1 (5 bases). The length of the CDR3 is 17 residues. Germline V gene data show CDR1 as SGHVS and CDR2 as FNYEAQ. The germline V and J ends were trimmed by 1 base and 7 bases, with 19 bases remaining between them. CDR3 protein: CASSLVSGTTISEKLFF. CDR3 in DNA: TGTGCCAGCAGCTTAGTCTCCGGGACTACTATAAGTGAAAAACTGTTTTTT.

The chain carries TRBV4-3 and TRBJ2-1, with D possibly called TRBD1 or TRBD2 (5 bases each). This CDR3 region has 13 residues. V shed 0 bases and J shed 9 bases, with 9 bases lying between them. Germline V CDR1 and CDR2: LGHNA, YSLEER. Here the CDR3 DNA reads TGCGCCAGCAGCCAAGAGTTTGGGGGTGAGCAGTTCTTC. This sequence encodes CASSQEFGGEQFF.

This clonotype was observed at least ten times. The chain links TRBV25-1 to TRBJ1-4, with 8 bases lining up with TRBD1. Trimming cost V 6 bases and J 4 bases; bases outside gene matches: 1. CDR3 length: 13 amino acids. The germline V gene has CDR1 MGHDK and CDR2 SYGVNS. In nucleotides, the CDR3 is TGTGCCAGCAGAGGACAGGGTAATGAAAAACTGTTTTTT. Its protein is CASRGQGNEKLFF.

This clonotype was observed a handful of times. The V and J genes are TRBV5-1 and TRBJ2-7; D might be TRBD1 (8 bases). V shed 2 bases and J shed 2 bases, with 11 bases lying between them. The CDR3 has 14 residues. Looked up from germline, CDR1 is SGHRS and CDR2 is YFSETQ. CDR3 DNA sequence: TGCGCCAGCAGCTTTACAGGGGGGGCCTACGAGCAGTACTTC. This codes for CASSFTGGAYEQYF. Drawing the rest from reference TRBV5-1 and TRBJ2-7, the complete variable domain is KAGVTQTPRYLIKTRGQQVTLSCSPISGHRSVSWYQQTPGQGLQFLFEYFSETQRNKGNFPGRFSGRQFSNSRSEMNVSTLELGDSALYLCASSFTGGAYEQYFGPGTRLTVT.

This clonotype was detected a few times. This chain joins TRBV7-9 and TRBJ2-5; D gene uncertain. There are 13 residues in the CDR3. Trimming removed 5 bases from V and 1 base from J, with 8 bases in between. The germline V gene encodes CDR1 SEHNR and CDR2 FQNEAQ (reference sequence). The CDR3 DNA reads as TGTGCCAGCAGCCCCGAGTCCCAAGAGACCCAGTACTTC. Translating it yields CASSPESQETQYF.

This clonotype was seen a handful of times. This sequence joins TRBV4-2 and TRBJ2-2; maybe TRBD1 (5 bases). The germline gives CDR1 LGHNA, CDR2 YNFKEQ. V was shortened by 3 bases and J by 2 bases, with 19 bases between the two germline ends. This CDR3 contains 18 residues. CDR3 protein: CASSQQTWGRANTGELFF. In DNA, the CDR3 is TGTGCCAGCAGCCAGCAGACGTGGGGCAGGGCTAACACCGGGGAGCTGTTTTTT.

This clonotype was seen only a few times. The rearrangement joins TRBV5-1 to TRBJ2-7; TRBD2 is a possible D gene (6 bases). The CDR3 spans 15 residues. Germline-derived CDR1 and CDR2 are SGHRS and YFSETQ. Deletions cut 1 base from V and 0 bases from J, with 11 bases between. The DNA of the CDR3 is TGCGCCAGCAGCTTGTCAGCGGGTCGCTCCTACGAGCAGTACTTC. This sequence encodes CASSLSAGRSYEQYF. The whole variable domain, remainder taken from reference TRBV5-1 and TRBJ2-7, is KAGVTQTPRYLIKTRGQQVTLSCSPISGHRSVSWYQQTPGQGLQFLFEYFSETQRNKGNFPGRFSGRQFSNSRSEMNVSTLELGDSALYLCASSLSAGRSYEQYFGPGTRLTVT.

As DNA, the CDR3 is TGCAGCGTTGTTACCGGGACAGACTATGGCTACACCTTC. Amino acids: CSVVTGTDYGYTF. V gene TRBV29-1 combines with J gene TRBJ1-2, with 7 nucleotides matching TRBD1. This CDR3 comprises 13 residues. Germline-derived CDR1 and CDR2 are SQVTM and ANQGSEA. J was trimmed by 3 bases and V by 4 bases; bases with no gene match: 5.

The chain employs TRBV7-8 and TRBJ2-7; 12 bases align to TRBD1. The ends lost 8 bases at V and 3 bases at J; junction bases unmatched: 8. In germline, CDR1 is SGHVS, CDR2 FQNEAQ. The CDR3 is made up of 15 amino acids. CDR3 bases: TGTGCCAGCTATCAAGGGACAGGGGGCGTCTACGAGCAGTACTTC. It encodes CASYQGTGGVYEQYF. The complete variable domain, with remaining parts taken from reference TRBV7-8 and TRBJ2-7, reads GAGVSQSPRYKVAKRGQDVALRCDPISGHVSLFWYQQALGQGPEFLTYFQNEAQLDKSGLPSDRFFAERPEGSVSTLKIQRTQQEDSAVYLCASYQGTGGVYEQYFGPGTRLTVT.

This chain uses TRBV7-3 with TRBJ2-3; 8 positions agree with TRBD1. The CDR3 spans 14 residues. CDR1 SGHTA and CDR2 FQGTGA come from the germline V gene. J was trimmed by 4 bases and V by 5 bases; bases with no gene match: 5. The CDR3 DNA sequence: TGTGCCAGCAGCACCGGACAGGGATCAGATACGCAGTATTTT. Translation gives CASSTGQGSDTQYF.

A few counts support this clonotype. The rearrangement links TRBV20-1 to TRBJ2-2, with unresolved D. The germline V gene has CDR1 DFQATT and CDR2 SNEGSKA (reference sequence). V was trimmed by 1 base and J by 6 bases, leaving 3 bases between them. The CDR3 runs to 11 residues. The DNA for the CDR3 is TGCAGTGCTAGAGGTTCCGGGGAGCTGTTTTTT. Its translation: CSARGSGELFF.

The genes are TRBV12-3 or TRBV12-4 and TRBJ1-5; no reliable D call. The germline V and J ends were trimmed by 0 bases and 7 bases, with 10 bases remaining between them. The CDR3 spans 14 residues. CDR3 protein: CASSLAEGQQPQHF. The CDR3 nucleotides are TGTGCCAGCAGTTTAGCAGAGGGCCAGCAGCCCCAGCATTTT.

This clonotype was counted only a few times. This chain uses TRBV9 with TRBJ2-3, with D possibly being TRBD1 (5 bases). Trimming removed 3 bases at V and 3 bases at J, with 11 bases between. Germline V CDR1 and CDR2: SGDLS, YYNGEE. The CDR3 is made up of 14 amino acids. The CDR3 DNA follows: TGTGCCAGCAGCGCGGACACGTATACAGATACGCAGTATTTT. Its translation is CASSADTYTDTQYF.

There are a few counts of this clonotype. The chain combines TRBV20-1 with TRBJ2-7; 9 positions agree with TRBD2. This CDR3 comprises 12 residues. Germline-derived CDR1 and CDR2 are DFQATT and SNEGSKA (reference sequence). J gave up 3 bases and V 4 bases, and 1 base lay outside the gene matches. The CDR3 nucleotides are TGCAGTGCTATTAGCGGGAGCTACGAGCAGTACTTC. Its protein is CSAISGSYEQYF.

V and J are TRBV7-2 and TRBJ1-1; D is unclear. Germline CDR1 is SGHTA and CDR2 is FQGNSA. This CDR3 has 14 residues. V lost 1 base and J 3 bases, leaving 9 bases between the germline ends. CDR3 in DNA: TGTGCCAGCAGCTTAGGGTCTCGCGACACTGAAGCTTTCTTT. Protein sequence: CASSLGSRDTEAFF. The complete variable domain, with remaining parts taken from reference TRBV7-2 and TRBJ1-1, reads GAGVSQSPSNKVTEKGKDVELRCDPISGHTALYWYRQSLGQGLEFLIYFQGNSAPDKSGLPSDRFSAERTGGSVSTLTIQRTQQEDSAVYLCASSLGSRDTEAFFGQGTRLTVV.